The present entry profiles one T cell receptor beta chain with its context. This record belongs to a study of blood T cell repertoires in COVID-19. The CDR3 has 15 residues. Trimming took off 6 bases at V and 2 bases at J, with 14 bases between the two ends. CDR1 is SNHLY and CDR2 is FYNNEI in the germline V gene. The assay was immunoSEQ multiplex PCR, and TCRdb's table has in-frame clones only and misses some. Here the sample spans some 190,000 clones, around 82% being singletons. This sequence joins TRBV2 and TRBJ1-5; D is perhaps TRBD1 (6 bases). This sequence originates from a woman aged 50 to 60 with acute COVID-19. Input material: PBMCs or T cells enriched from blood (not recorded which). The chain's CDR3 is CASREQGMGNQPQHF. DNA of the CDR3: TGTGCCAGCAGGGAACAGGGAATGGGCAATCAGCCCCAGCATTTT.